This T cell receptor (beta chain) stems from a study of T cell repertoires in cytomegalovirus infection. At the level of the study: Recently identified HLA-C-restricted CMV epitopes and well-studied HLA-B-restricted CMV epitopes were used by the study. In public TCR beta signatures, there were indications of both CMV infection and matching HLA type.

The table lists this clonotype with a few counts. Its cognate antigen is unknown. Whole-study results and caveats: Using cumulative public TCR beta family frequency, the authors identified those who carried CMV together with the relevant HLA.

From the reads, TCRdb called clonotypes with MiXCR, one entry per CDR3 protein. The profile shows some 940,000 distinct CDR3 sequences, around 30% of them singletons. The CDR3 covers 14 residues. Germline lookup yields CDR1 LNHDA and CDR2 SQIVND (reference sequence). Trimming removed 4 bases from V and 4 bases from J, with 12 bases in between. The V gene is TRBV19, the J gene TRBJ2-3; TRBD1 is a possible D gene (6 bases). This sequence originates from a human donor in good health (CMV status not recorded). Some clones in this sample may be carry-over from other donors' samples. Here the sequenced sample was cultured CD8+ T cells from PBMCs, taken from culture after CMV antigen stimulation. CDR3 DNA: TGTGCCAGTAGTACGTCGGACAGCCCAGATACGCAGTATTTT. Protein: CASSTSDSPDTQYF.